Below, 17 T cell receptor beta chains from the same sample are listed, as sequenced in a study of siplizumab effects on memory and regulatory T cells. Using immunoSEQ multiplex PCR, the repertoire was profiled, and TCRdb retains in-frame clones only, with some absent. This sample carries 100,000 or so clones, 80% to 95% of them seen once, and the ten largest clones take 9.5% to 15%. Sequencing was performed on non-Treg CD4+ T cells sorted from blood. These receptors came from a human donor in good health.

The CDR3 spells CASSIVGIHYGYTF. The CDR3 DNA sequence: TGTGCCAGTAGTATAGTCGGCATCCACTATGGCTACACCTTC. V gene TRBV19 combines with J gene TRBJ1-2; no firm D call. The CDR3 length is 14 residues. Deletions cut 1 base from V and 3 bases from J, with 9 bases between. Germline values: CDR1 LNHDA, CDR2 SQIVND (reference sequence). Looking up the rest from reference TRBV19 and TRBJ1-2 gives the full variable domain: DGGITQSPKYLFRKEGQNVTLSCEQNLNHDAMYWYRQDPGQGLRLIYYSQIVNDFQKGDIAEGYSVSREKKESFPLTVTSAQKNPTAFYLCASSIVGIHYGYTFGSGTRLTVV.

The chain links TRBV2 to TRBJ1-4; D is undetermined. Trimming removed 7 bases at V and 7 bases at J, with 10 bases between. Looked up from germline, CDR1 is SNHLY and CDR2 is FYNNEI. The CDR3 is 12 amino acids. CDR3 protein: CASKRKSEKLFF. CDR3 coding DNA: TGTGCCAGCAAGAGGAAGAGTGAAAAACTGTTTTTT.

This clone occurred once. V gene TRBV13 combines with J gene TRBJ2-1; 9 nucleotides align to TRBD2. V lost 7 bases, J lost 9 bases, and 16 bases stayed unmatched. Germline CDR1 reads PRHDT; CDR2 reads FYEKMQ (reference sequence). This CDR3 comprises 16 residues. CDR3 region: CASTEEGLAGRPEQFF. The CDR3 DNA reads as TGTGCCAGCACCGAGGAGGGCCTAGCGGGAAGGCCTGAGCAGTTCTTC.

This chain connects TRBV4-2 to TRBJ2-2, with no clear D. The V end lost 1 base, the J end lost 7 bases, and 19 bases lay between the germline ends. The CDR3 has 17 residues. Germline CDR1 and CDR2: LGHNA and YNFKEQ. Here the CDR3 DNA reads TGTGCCAGCAGCCAAGGTTCATTCGGCCACGGAGTCGGGGAGCTGTTTTTT. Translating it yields CASSQGSFGHGVGELFF.

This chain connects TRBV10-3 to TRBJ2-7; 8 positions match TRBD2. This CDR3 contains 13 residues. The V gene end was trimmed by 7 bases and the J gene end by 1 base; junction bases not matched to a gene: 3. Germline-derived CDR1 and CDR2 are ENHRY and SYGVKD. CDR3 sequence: CAITTSVSYEQYF. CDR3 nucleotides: TGTGCCATCACGACTAGCGTGTCCTACGAGCAGTACTTC.

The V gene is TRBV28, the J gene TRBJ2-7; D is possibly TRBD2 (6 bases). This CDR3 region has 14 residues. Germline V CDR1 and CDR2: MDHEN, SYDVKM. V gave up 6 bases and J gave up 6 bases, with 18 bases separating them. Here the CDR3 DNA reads TGTGCCAGCAGGCCCTCTTCGGGAGTTCGCGAGCAGTACTTC. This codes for CASRPSSGVREQYF.

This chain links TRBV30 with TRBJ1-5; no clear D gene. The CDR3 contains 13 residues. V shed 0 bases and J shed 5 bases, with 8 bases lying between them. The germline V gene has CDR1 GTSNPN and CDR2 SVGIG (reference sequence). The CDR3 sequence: CAWSVLSDQPQHF. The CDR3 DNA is TGTGCCTGGAGTGTACTTTCTGATCAGCCCCAGCATTTT.

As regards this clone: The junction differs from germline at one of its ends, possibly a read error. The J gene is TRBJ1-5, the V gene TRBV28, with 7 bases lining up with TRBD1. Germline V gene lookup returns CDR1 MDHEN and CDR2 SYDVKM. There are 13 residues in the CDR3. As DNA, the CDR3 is TGTGCCAGCAGAACGCCGGGACGAGAGGGGGCAGCTTTT. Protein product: CASRTPGREGAAF.

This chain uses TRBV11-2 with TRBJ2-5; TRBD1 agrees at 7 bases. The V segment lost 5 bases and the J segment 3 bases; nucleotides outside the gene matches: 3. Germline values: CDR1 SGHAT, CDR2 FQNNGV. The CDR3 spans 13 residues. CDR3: CASSTTGEETQYF. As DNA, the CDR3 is TGTGCCAGCAGCACCACAGGGGAAGAGACCCAGTACTTC. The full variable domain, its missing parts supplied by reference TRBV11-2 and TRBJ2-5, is EAGVAQSPRYKIIEKRQSVAFWCNPISGHATLYWYQQILGQGPKLLIQFQNNGVVDDSQLPKDRFSAERLKGVDSTLKIQPAKLEDSAVYLCASSTTGEETQYFGPGTRLLVL.

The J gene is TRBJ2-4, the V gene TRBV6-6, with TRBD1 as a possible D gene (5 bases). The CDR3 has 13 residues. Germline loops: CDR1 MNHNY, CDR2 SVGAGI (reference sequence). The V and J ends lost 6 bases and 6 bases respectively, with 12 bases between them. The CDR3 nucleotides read TGTGCCAGCAGGCCGCCCAGGGTAAACATTCAGTACTTC. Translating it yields CASRPPRVNIQYF.

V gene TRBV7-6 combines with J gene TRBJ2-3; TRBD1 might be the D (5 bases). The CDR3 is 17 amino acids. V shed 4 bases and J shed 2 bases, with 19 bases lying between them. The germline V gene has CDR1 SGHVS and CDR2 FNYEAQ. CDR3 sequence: CASSSRALQRDTDTQYF. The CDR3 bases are TGTGCCAGCAGCTCCAGGGCCTTGCAAAGGGACACAGATACGCAGTATTTT.

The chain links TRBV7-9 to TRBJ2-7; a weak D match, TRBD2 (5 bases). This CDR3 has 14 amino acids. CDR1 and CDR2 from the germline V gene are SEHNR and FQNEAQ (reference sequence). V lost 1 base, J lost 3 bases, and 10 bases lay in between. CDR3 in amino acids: CASSLDGENYEQYF. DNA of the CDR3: TGTGCCAGCAGCTTAGATGGGGAGAACTACGAGCAGTACTTC.

In DNA form, the CDR3 reads TGTGCCAGCAGCTCCCGGGACAGAGGGGCCACAGATACGCAGTATTTT. Translated: CASSSRDRGATDTQYF. The J gene is TRBJ2-3, the V gene TRBV7-3; TRBD1 agrees at 7 bases. This CDR3 is built from 16 residues. The germline V gene has CDR1 SGHTA and CDR2 FQGTGA. With V trimmed by 4 bases and J by 2 bases, 9 bases remained unmatched.

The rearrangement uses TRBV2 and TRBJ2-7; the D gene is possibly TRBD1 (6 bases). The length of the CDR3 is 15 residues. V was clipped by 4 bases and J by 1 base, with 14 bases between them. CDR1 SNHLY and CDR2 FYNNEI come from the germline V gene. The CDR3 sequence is CASSARTVISYEQYF. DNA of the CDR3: TGTGCCAGCAGTGCCCGGACAGTTATTTCCTACGAGCAGTACTTC.

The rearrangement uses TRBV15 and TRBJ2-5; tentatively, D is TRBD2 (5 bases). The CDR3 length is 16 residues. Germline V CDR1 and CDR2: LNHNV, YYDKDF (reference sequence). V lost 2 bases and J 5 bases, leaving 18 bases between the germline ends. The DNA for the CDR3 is TGTGCCACCAGCAGACCTAAGCGGACCCTTAAGGAGACCCAGTACTTC. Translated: CATSRPKRTLKETQYF.

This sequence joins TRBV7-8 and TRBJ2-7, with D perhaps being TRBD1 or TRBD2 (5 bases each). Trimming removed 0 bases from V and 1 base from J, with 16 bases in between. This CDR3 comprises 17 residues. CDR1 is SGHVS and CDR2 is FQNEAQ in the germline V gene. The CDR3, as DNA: TGTGCCAGCAGCTTAGCATTTGGGGGTATAGTATCCTACGAGCAGTACTTC. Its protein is CASSLAFGGIVSYEQYF.

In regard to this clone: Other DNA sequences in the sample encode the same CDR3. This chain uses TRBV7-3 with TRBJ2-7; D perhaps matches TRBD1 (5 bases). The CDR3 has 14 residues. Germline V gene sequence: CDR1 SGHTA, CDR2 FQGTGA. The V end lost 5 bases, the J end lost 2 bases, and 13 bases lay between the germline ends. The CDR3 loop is CASSPQGGPYEQYF. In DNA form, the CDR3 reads TGTGCCAGCAGCCCGCAGGGCGGACCCTACGAGCAGTACTTC.